This TCR beta chain was found in a study of T cell repertoires in cytomegalovirus infection. This clonotype was detected a few times. The V and J ends lost 3 bases and 8 bases, in that order; junction bases with no gene match: 3. CDR1 and CDR2 from the germline V gene are DFQATT and SNEGSKA (reference sequence). This CDR3 has 12 residues. MiXCR, run by TCRdb on the reads, gives a single entry per CDR3 protein. The sample gives some 300,000 distinct CDR3 sequences, 15% to 20% of which show up once; around 12% is in the top ten. Sequencing was performed on PBMCs. The TCR originated in a human donor in good health (CMV status not recorded). Some clones in this sample may be carry-over from other donors' samples. This chain connects TRBV20-1 to TRBJ2-1, with 8 nucleotides matching TRBD2. The CDR3 DNA reads as TGCAGTGCTAGCGGGGGGGCCTATGAGCAGTTCTTC. Its translation: CSASGGAYEQFF.